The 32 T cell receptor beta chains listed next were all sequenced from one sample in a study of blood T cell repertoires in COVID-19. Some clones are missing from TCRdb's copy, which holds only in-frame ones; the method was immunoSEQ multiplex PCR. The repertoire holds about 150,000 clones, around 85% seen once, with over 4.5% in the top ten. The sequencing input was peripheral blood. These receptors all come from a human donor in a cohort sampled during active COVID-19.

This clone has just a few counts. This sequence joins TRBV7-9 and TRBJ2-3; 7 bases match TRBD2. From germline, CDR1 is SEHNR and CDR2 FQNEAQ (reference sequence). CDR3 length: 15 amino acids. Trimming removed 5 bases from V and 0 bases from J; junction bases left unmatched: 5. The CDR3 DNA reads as TGTGCCAGCAGCCTTTTAGCGGGTAGCACAGATACGCAGTATTTT. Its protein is CASSLLAGSTDTQYF.

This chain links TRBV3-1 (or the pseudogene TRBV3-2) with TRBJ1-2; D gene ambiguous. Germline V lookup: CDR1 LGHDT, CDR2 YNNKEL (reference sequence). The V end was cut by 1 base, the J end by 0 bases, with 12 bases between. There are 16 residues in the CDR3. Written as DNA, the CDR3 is TGTGCCAGCAGCCAAGGGGCCGGGGTTACTAACTATGGCTACACCTTC. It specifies CASSQGAGVTNYGYTF.

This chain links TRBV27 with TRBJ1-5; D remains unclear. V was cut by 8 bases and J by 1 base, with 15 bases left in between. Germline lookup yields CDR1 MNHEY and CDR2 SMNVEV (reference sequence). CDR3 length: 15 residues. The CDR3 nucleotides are TGTGCCAGCCCTAAGTCAGGCAGAAGCAATCAGCCCCAGCATTTT. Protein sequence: CASPKSGRSNQPQHF.

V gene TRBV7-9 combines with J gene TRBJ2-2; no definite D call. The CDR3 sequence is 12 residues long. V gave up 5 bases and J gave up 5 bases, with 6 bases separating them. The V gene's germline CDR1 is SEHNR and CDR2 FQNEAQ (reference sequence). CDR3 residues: CASSPLTGELFF. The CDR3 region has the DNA TGTGCCAGCAGCCCACTGACCGGGGAGCTGTTTTTT.

Here the CDR3 reads CASTRDREFGYTF. The CDR3 region has the DNA TGTGCCAGTACCCGGGACAGGGAGTTTGGCTACACCTTC. The chain is built from TRBV19 and TRBJ1-2; 9 bases fit TRBD1. The germline CDR1 and CDR2 sequences are LNHDA and SQIVND (reference sequence). With 7 bases clipped from V and 7 bases from J, the junction kept 7 bases outside the gene matches. The length of the CDR3 is 13 residues. Based on the CDR3 plus reference TRBV19 and TRBJ1-2, the full variable domain is DGGITQSPKYLFRKEGQNVTLSCEQNLNHDAMYWYRQDPGQGLRLIYYSQIVNDFQKGDIAEGYSVSREKKESFPLTVTSAQKNPTAFYLCASTRDREFGYTFGSGTRLTVV.

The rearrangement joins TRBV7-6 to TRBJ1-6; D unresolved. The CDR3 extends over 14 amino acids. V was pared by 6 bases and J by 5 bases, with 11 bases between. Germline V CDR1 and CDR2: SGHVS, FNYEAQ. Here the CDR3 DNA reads TGTGCCAGCAGACCGGGGAGAGATAATTCACCCCTCCACTTT. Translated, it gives CASRPGRDNSPLHF.

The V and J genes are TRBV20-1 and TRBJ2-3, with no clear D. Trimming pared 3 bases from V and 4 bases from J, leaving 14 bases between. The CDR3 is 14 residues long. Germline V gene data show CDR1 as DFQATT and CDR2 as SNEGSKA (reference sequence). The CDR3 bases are TGCAGTGCTAGTATAACTCACTCCGCAGATACGCAGTATTTT. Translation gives CSASITHSADTQYF.

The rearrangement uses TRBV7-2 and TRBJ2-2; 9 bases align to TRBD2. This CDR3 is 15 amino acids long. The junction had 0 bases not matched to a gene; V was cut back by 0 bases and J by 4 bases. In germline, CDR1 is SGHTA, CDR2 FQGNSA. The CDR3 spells CASSLASGGTGELFF. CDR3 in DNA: TGTGCCAGCAGCTTAGCTAGCGGGGGCACCGGGGAGCTGTTTTTT.

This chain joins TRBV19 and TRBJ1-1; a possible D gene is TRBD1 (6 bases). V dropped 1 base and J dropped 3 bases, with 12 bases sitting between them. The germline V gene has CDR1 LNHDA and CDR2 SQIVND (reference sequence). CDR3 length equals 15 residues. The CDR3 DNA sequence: TGTGCCAGTAGTATAGCTTCCACAGGGTACACTGAAGCTTTCTTT. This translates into CASSIASTGYTEAFF.

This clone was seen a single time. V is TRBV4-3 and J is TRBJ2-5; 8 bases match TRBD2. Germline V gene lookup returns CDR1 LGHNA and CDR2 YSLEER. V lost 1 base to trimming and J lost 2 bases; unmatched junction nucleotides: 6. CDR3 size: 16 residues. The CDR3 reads CASSQARGGPQETQYF. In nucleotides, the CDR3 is TGCGCCAGCAGCCAAGCTCGGGGGGGGCCTCAAGAGACCCAGTACTTC.

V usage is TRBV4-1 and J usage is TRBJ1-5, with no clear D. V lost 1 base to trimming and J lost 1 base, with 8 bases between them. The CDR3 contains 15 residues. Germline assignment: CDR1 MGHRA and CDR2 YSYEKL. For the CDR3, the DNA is TGCGCCAGCAGCCAAGGGTCGGGGAGCAATCAGCCCCAGCATTTT. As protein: CASSQGSGSNQPQHF.

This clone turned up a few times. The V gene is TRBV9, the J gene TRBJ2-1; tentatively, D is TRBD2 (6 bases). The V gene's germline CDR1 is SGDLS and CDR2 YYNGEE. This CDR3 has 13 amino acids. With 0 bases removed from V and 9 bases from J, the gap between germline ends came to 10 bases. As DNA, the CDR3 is TGTGCCAGCAGCGTAGGTGGGAGGAGTGAGCAGTTCTTC. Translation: CASSVGGRSEQFF.

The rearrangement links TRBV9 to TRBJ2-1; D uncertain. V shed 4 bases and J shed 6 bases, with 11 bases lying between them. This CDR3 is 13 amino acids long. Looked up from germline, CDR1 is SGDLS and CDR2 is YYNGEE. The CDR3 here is CASSPPSTNEQFF. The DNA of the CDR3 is TGTGCCAGCAGCCCTCCTAGTACCAATGAGCAGTTCTTC.

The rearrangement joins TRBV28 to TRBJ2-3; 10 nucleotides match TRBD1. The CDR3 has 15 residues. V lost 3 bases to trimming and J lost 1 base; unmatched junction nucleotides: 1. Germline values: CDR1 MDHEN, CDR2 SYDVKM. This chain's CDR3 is CASSFGTGGTDTQYF. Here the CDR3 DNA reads TGTGCCAGCAGTTTCGGGACAGGGGGCACAGATACGCAGTATTTT.

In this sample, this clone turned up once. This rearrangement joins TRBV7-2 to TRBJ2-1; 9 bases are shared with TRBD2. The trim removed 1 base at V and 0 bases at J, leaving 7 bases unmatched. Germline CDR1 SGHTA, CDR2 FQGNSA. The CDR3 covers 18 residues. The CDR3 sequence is CASSLGLAGLFSYNEQFF. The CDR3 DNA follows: TGTGCCAGCAGCTTAGGGCTAGCGGGGTTATTCTCCTACAATGAGCAGTTCTTC.

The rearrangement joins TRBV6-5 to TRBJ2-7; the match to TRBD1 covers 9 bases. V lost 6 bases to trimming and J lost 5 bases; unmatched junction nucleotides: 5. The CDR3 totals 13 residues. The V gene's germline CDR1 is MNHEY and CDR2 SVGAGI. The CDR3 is CASSRDRAHEQYF. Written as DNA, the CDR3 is TGTGCCAGCAGCCGGGACAGGGCCCACGAGCAGTACTTC.

CDR3 nucleotide sequence: TGTGCCAGCTGCCGGGGGGCAGGGGAGACCCAGTACTTC. Translating gives CASCRGAGETQYF. The gene calls are TRBV9 and TRBJ2-5; tentative D call: TRBD2 (7 bases). V was trimmed by 7 bases and J by 5 bases, leaving 15 bases between them. This CDR3 comprises 13 residues. Germline V gene sequence: CDR1 SGDLS, CDR2 YYNGEE.

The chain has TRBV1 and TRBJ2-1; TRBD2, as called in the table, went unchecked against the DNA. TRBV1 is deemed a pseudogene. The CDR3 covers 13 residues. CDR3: CTSSRRGLGEQFF. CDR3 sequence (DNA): TGCACCAGCAGCCGTCGGGGGTTAGGTGAGCAGTTCTTC.

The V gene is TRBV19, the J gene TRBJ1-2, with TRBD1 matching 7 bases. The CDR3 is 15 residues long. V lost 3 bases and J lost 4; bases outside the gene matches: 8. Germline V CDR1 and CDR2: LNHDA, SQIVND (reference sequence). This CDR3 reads CASSIIGGLSYGYTF. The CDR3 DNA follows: TGTGCCAGTAGTATTATAGGGGGCCTCTCCTATGGCTACACCTTC.

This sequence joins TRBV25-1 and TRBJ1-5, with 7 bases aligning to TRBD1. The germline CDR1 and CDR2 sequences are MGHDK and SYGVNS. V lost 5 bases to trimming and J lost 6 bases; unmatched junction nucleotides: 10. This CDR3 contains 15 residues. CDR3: CASSLRRGDCQPQHF. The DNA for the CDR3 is TGTGCCAGCAGTCTTCGCAGGGGGGACTGTCAGCCCCAGCATTTT.

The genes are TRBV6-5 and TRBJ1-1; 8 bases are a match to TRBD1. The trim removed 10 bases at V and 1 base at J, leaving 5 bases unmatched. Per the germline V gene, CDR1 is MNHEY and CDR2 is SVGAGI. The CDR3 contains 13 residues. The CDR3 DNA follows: TGTGCCACTACGGGACAGGCGAACACTGAAGCTTTCTTT. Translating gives CATTGQANTEAFF.

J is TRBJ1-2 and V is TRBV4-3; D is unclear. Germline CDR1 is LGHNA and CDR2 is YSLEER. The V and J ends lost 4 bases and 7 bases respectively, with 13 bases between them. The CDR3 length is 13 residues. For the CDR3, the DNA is TGCGCCAGCAGCCCCGTTTTCGGGTCTGGCTACACCTTC. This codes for CASSPVFGSGYTF.

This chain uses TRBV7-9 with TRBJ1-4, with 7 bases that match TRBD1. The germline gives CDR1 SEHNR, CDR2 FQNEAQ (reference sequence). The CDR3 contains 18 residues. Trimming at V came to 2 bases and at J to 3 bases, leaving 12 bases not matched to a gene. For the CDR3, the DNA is TGTGCCAGCAGCTTACCGGAGGGGGCTGGGAGGCCTAATGAAAAACTGTTTTTT. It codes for CASSLPEGAGRPNEKLFF.

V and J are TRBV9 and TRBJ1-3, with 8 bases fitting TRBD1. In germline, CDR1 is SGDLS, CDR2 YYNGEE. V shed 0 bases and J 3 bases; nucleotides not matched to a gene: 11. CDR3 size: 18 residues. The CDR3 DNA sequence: TGTGCCAGCAGCGTAGGGGACAGGCCTCAAACTTATGGAAACACCATATATTTT. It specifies CASSVGDRPQTYGNTIYF.

The CDR3: CASSPIPNSNQPQHF. The CDR3, as DNA: TGTGCCAGCTCACCAATCCCCAATAGCAATCAGCCCCAGCATTTT. The rearrangement joins TRBV18 to TRBJ1-5; no firm D call. This CDR3 has 15 residues. The germline gives CDR1 KGHSH, CDR2 LQKENI. Trimming removed 2 bases from V and 0 bases from J, with 8 bases in between.

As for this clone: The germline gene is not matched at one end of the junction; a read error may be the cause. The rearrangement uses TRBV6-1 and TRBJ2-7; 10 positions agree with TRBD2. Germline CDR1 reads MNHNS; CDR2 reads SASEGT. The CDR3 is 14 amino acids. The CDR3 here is CASREAGGLDEQYF. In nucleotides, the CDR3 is TGTGCCAGCAGAGAAGCGGGAGGGCTGGACGAGCAGTACTTC.

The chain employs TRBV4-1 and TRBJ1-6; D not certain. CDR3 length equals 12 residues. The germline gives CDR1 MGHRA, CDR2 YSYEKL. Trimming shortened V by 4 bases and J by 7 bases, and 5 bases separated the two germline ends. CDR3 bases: TGCGCCAGCAGCCCCTTCAATTCACCCCTCCACTTT. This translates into CASSPFNSPLHF.

CDR3 DNA sequence: TGTGCCAGCAGCCACGGAGGGCAGGGTACTGAAGCTTTCTTT. It codes for CASSHGGQGTEAFF. The rearrangement links TRBV3-1 (or the pseudogene TRBV3-2) to TRBJ1-1; tentatively, D is TRBD1 (5 bases). V was cut by 3 bases and J by 5 bases, with 13 bases left in between. The CDR3 consists of 14 residues. Germline V gene lookup returns CDR1 LGHDT and CDR2 YNNKEL (reference sequence).

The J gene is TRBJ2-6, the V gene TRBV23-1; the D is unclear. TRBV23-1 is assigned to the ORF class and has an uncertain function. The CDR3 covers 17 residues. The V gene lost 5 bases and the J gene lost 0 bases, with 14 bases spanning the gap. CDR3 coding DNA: TGCGCCAGCAGTAGAGGATTCTGTTCCTCTGGGGCCAACGTCCTGACTTTC. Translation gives CASSRGFCSSGANVLTF.

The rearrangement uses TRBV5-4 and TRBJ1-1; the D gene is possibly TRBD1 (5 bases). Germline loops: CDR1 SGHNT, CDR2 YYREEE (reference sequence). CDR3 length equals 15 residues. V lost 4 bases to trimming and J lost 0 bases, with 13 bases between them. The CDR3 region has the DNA TGTGCCAGCAGCGCGGGGGTGGGGGTGAACACTGAAGCTTTCTTT. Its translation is CASSAGVGVNTEAFF.

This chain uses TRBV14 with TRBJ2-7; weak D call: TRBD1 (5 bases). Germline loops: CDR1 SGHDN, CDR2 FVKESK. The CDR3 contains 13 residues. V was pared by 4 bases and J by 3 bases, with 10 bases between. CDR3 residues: CASSPDTYYEQYF. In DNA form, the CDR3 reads TGTGCCAGCAGCCCGGACACCTACTACGAGCAGTACTTC.

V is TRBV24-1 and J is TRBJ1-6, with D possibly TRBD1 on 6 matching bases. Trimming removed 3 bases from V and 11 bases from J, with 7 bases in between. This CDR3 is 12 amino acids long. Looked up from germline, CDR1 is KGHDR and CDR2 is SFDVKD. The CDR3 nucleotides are TGTGCCACCAGTGATCCAGGGGCACCCCTCCACTTT. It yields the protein CATSDPGAPLHF.